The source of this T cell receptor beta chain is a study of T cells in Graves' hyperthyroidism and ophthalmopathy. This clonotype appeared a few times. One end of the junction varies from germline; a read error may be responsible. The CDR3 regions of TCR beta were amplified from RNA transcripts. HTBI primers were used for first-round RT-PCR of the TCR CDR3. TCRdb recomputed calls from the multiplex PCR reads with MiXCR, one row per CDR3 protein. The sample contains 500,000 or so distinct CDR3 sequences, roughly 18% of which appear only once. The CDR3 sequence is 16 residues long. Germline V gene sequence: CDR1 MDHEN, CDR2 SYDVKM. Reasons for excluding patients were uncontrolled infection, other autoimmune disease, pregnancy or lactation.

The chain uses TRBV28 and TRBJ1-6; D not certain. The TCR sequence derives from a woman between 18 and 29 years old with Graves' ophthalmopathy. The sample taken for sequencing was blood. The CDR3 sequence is CASSLLGAPDNSPLHF. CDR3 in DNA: TGTGCCAGCAGCTTATTGGGTGCGCCCGATAATTCACCCCTCCACTTT.